This T cell receptor (beta chain) is drawn from a study of cytomegalovirus exposure and HLA in healthy donors. About this clone itself: Its antigen is unidentified.

Primers: 60 Vbeta forward and 13 Jbeta reverse. Data came from immunoSEQ multiplex PCR; TCRdb stores just in-frame clones and leaves some out. The table lists 85,000 to 110,000 clones. J lost 5 bases, V lost 5 bases, and 9 bases had no gene match. The length of the CDR3 is 14 residues. Germline V lookup: CDR1 MDHEN, CDR2 SYDVKM. Study results and limitations: The authors confirmed in vitro that a few CMV-associated chains were specific for CMV antigens. Some public TCRs appeared in many individuals, while most sequences were rare. Looking again later, the authors saw that most CMV-associated TCR beta chains seemed HLA-restricted.

The sequence came from a middle-aged man in good health and CMV-seronegative. The sample was PBMCs. The J gene is TRBJ2-7, the V gene TRBV28; 7 nucleotides agree with TRBD2. CDR3: CASSTPGGIDEQYF. The CDR3, as DNA: TGTGCCAGCAGTACCCCGGGAGGAATCGACGAGCAGTACTTC.